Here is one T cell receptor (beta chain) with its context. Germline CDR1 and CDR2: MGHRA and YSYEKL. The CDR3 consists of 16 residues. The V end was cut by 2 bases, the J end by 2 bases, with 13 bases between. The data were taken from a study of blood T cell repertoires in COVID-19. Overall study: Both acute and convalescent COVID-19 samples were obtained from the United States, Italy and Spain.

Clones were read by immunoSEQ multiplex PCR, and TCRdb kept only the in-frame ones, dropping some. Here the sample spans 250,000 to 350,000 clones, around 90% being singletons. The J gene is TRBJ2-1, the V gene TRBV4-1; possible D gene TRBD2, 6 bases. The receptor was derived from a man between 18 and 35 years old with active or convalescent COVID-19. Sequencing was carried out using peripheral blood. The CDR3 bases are TGCGCCAGCAGCCAACGCGGGATATTCACCTACAATGAGCAGTTCTTC. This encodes CASSQRGIFTYNEQFF.